The 8 T cell receptor beta chains in this list originate from one sample, sequenced in a study of patients and donors after allogeneic stem cell transplantation. TCRdb recomputed calls from the RT-PCR reads with MiXCR, one row per CDR3 protein. The table records some 960,000 distinct CDR3 sequences, over 15% of them present only once. Sequences were obtained from blood, either unsorted or a sorted T cell fraction (not recorded which). These receptors came from a human donor who was either an allogeneic HSCT recipient or a stem cell or donor lymphocyte infusion donor (not recorded which). It is not recorded whose cells these are; they may come from a transplant donor.

This chain uses TRBV5-1 with TRBJ2-1; D is tentatively TRBD1 or TRBD2 (5 bases each). Germline loops: CDR1 SGHRS, CDR2 YFSETQ. The CDR3 is 11 amino acids. V lost 4 bases and J 11 bases, leaving 10 bases between the germline ends. The CDR3 sequence is CASSPGTQQFF. Written as DNA, the CDR3 is TGCGCCAGCAGCCCCGGGACCCAGCAGTTCTTC.

This clonotype was observed a handful of times. This rearrangement joins TRBV9 to TRBJ1-3; no definite D call. Germline loops: CDR1 SGDLS, CDR2 YYNGEE. This CDR3 is 15 amino acids long. Trimming took off 3 bases at V and 0 bases at J, with 10 bases between the two ends. The CDR3 loop reads CASSGRGDSGNTIYF. The CDR3 DNA reads TGTGCCAGCAGCGGACGTGGGGACTCTGGAAACACCATATATTTT.

This clonotype came up a few times. This chain uses TRBV12-3 or TRBV12-4 with TRBJ1-3; D may be TRBD1 (5 bases). The CDR3 covers 16 residues. V was cut by 5 bases and J by 0 bases, with 14 bases left in between. CDR3: CASSPGTGPSGNTIYF. CDR3 in DNA: TGTGCCAGCAGTCCCGGGACGGGCCCCTCTGGAAACACCATATATTTT.

Only a few counts were recorded for this clonotype. The J gene is TRBJ1-5, the V gene TRBV7-8, with a weak D call TRBD1 (6 bases). This CDR3 region has 13 residues. V lost 5 bases, J lost 7 bases, and 12 bases lay in between. The V gene's germline CDR1 is SGHVS and CDR2 FQNEAQ. The CDR3 region has the DNA TGTGCCAGCAGCCCCAGGGGAGAGCAGCCCCAGCATTTT. This codes for CASSPRGEQPQHF.

This clonotype has more than one count but fewer than ten. This rearrangement joins TRBV12-3 or TRBV12-4 to TRBJ1-1; D is unclear. Between the trimmed V and J ends, which lost 8 bases and 4 bases, there was a span of 11 bases. The CDR3 consists of 12 residues. CDR3 bases: TGTGCCAGCCCCTTCCGGGGCACTGAAGCTTTCTTT. Protein sequence: CASPFRGTEAFF.

V and J are TRBV2 and TRBJ2-7; D is undetermined. The CDR3 has 11 amino acids. Trimming left V 8 bases short and J 5 bases short, with 10 bases between. Germline CDR1 and CDR2: SNHLY and FYNNEI. For the CDR3, the DNA is TGTGCCAGCGAGACGGCCCACGAGCAGTACTTC. It codes for CASETAHEQYF.

The chain uses TRBV25-1 and TRBJ2-1; D uncertain. V was cut by 4 bases and J by 8 bases, with 12 bases left in between. Per the germline V gene, CDR1 is MGHDK and CDR2 is SYGVNS. The length of the CDR3 is 13 residues. The CDR3 is CASSGPPEYEQFF. Here the CDR3 DNA reads TGTGCCAGCAGTGGCCCCCCGGAGTATGAGCAGTTCTTC.

This clonotype showed up many times. This sequence joins TRBV24-1 and TRBJ2-3; perhaps TRBD2 as D (6 bases). This CDR3 spans 16 amino acids. The germline gives CDR1 KGHDR, CDR2 SFDVKD. V dropped 4 bases and J dropped 0 bases, with 13 bases sitting between them. CDR3 residues: CATSDPAGRSTDTQYF. The DNA for the CDR3 is TGTGCCACCAGTGACCCTGCGGGGAGAAGCACAGATACGCAGTATTTT.